Only a few counts were recorded for the clone carrying this TCR beta chain. The V gene's germline CDR1 is SNHLY and CDR2 FYNNEI. The length of the CDR3 is 12 residues. Trimming removed 4 bases from V and 0 bases from J, with 3 bases in between. This specimen belongs to a study of T cell changes during pregnancy in multiple sclerosis. The protocol was immunoSEQ multiplex PCR, while the TCRdb copy is restricted to in-frame clones and leaves out a portion. The data contain some 60,000 clones, 80% to 90% of them seen just once; the ten biggest clones take up under 5.5%. This TCR was sampled from a human donor whose cells served as feeder cells for cultures in a pregnancy study. What was sequenced was peripheral blood from another person, used as feeder cells. V usage is TRBV2 and J usage is TRBJ1-1; no firm D call. Here the CDR3 DNA reads TGTGCCAGCAGTGCTATGAACACTGAAGCTTTCTTT. Its translation: CASSAMNTEAFF.